One and the same sample provided the 5 T cell receptor beta chains below, sequenced in a study of cytomegalovirus exposure and HLA in healthy donors (dated by TCRdb to the late 2010s). Libraries came from the immunoSEQ multiplex PCR assay. A mixture of 60 forward primers for TCR Vbeta segments and 13 reverse primers for TCR Jbeta segments was used in the multiplex PCR. Sourced from immuneACCESS, this table was stored by TCRdb with only in-frame sequences that have V and J called. A share of the clones is absent; for the studies checked, an unresolved V gene accounts for under half, and the remainder has no known explanation. Present in this sample are roughly 100,000 clones, more than 75% of which were seen just once. Over 9% of the sample comes from the top ten. What was sequenced was PBMCs. The receptors here all came from a woman between 18 and 30 years old in good health and CMV-seropositive.

In DNA, the CDR3 is TGTGCCAGCAGCTTAGAAGGCGGGAGGGCCTACGAGCAGTACTTC. It encodes CASSLEGGRAYEQYF. This rearrangement joins TRBV7-9 to TRBJ2-7; 9 positions match TRBD2. The CDR3 runs 15 residues. V lost 1 base, J lost 2 bases, and 3 bases stayed unmatched. CDR1 is SEHNR and CDR2 is FQNEAQ in the germline V gene (reference sequence).

This clone showed up just a few times. This chain joins TRBV28 and TRBJ2-7; 14 bases map to TRBD2. CDR1 is MDHEN, CDR2 SYDVKM, per germline. V lost 7 bases to trimming and J lost 2 bases; unmatched junction nucleotides: 4. CDR3 length: 15 residues. This chain's CDR3 is CASTKGLAGAYEQYF. The CDR3 region has the DNA TGTGCCAGCACCAAGGGACTAGCGGGAGCCTACGAGCAGTACTTC.

This clone has just one count. V is TRBV15 and J is TRBJ2-7; possible D gene TRBD1, 5 bases. V dropped 4 bases and J dropped 2 bases, with 12 bases sitting between them. Germline CDR1 reads LNHNV; CDR2 reads YYDKDF (reference sequence). The CDR3 contains 14 residues. CDR3 DNA sequence: TGTGCCACCAGCACCAATGGGGCCGCCTACGAGCAGTACTTC. It encodes CATSTNGAAYEQYF.

The chain carries TRBV28 and TRBJ2-7; 9 bases align to TRBD2. CDR3 size: 14 residues. The V gene end was trimmed by 8 bases and the J gene end by 2 bases; junction bases not matched to a gene: 7. From germline, CDR1 is MDHEN and CDR2 SYDVKM. The CDR3 DNA is TGTGCCAGCCAGGCGGGAGGGCCTGCCTACGAGCAGTACTTC. Translating gives CASQAGGPAYEQYF.

This sequence joins TRBV29-1 and TRBJ2-5; 12 bases match TRBD1. V was clipped by 4 bases and J by 9 bases; unmatched bases: 21. The CDR3 extends over 18 amino acids. Germline V gene data show CDR1 as SQVTM and CDR2 as ANQGSEA. The CDR3 is CSVARPWDRGHTRAAQYF. The CDR3 DNA is TGCAGCGTTGCAAGACCCTGGGACAGGGGGCATACGAGGGCGGCCCAGTACTTC.